This TCR beta chain was identified during a study of cytomegalovirus exposure and HLA in healthy donors. Study results and caveats: TCR clusters originating in the first cohort tended to co-occur in the 110 or so validation repertoires, according to a later analysis. The CMV antigen specificity of a few CMV-associated chains was confirmed through in vitro analysis. Some TCR beta chains (more than 150 of them) were listed as cytomegalovirus-associated.

A roughly 120-subject validation cohort, separate from the 666-subject first cohort, supplied the donors. Sequenced by immunoSEQ multiplex PCR; TCRdb stores in-frame clones only, minus some. There are about 310,000 clones in the sample; approximately 86% occur only once, and roughly 0.96% lies in the top ten. V was pared by 4 bases and J by 1 base, with 11 bases between. This CDR3 spans 14 amino acids. CDR1 is SGHTA, CDR2 FQGNSA, per germline. The count of this clone is one. Its antigen is as yet unknown. Material for sequencing was PBMCs. The rearrangement joins TRBV7-2 to TRBJ2-7, with unresolved D. The TCR was taken from a young man in good health and CMV-seronegative. CDR3 sequence (DNA): TGTGCCAGCAGCTCCCGACTTGATTCCTACGAGCAGTACTTC. Translation gives CASSSRLDSYEQYF.